The 7 T cell receptor beta chains listed next were all sequenced from one sample in a study of PD-L1 blockade in urothelial cancer. Time point described: pretreatment peripheral blood. Sequencing used immunoSEQ multiplex PCR; TCRdb keeps in-frame clones, though not all of them. The sample has 130,000 or so clones; about four fifths are singletons. Material: PBMCs, obtained around atezolizumab (anti-PD-L1) treatment. The receptors originated from a man aged 50 to 59 with urothelial cancer.

The chain employs TRBV6-1 and TRBJ2-7, with 7 bases fitting TRBD1. The V segment lost 2 bases and the J segment 5 bases; nucleotides outside the gene matches: 15. The CDR3 extends over 17 amino acids. Germline values: CDR1 MNHNS, CDR2 SASEGT. The CDR3 DNA is TGTGCCAGCAGTGAATCGCCAAGAGGGGGCGCACAAAACGAGCAGTACTTC. Its translation is CASSESPRGGAQNEQYF.

J is TRBJ2-2 and V is TRBV28, with D tentatively TRBD2 (6 bases). The CDR3 has 15 amino acids. The germline V and J ends were trimmed by 4 bases and 4 bases, with 13 bases remaining between them. Per germline, CDR1 MDHEN and CDR2 SYDVKM. In nucleotides, the CDR3 is TGTGCCAGCAGTTCTTCTAGCGAAAGCACCGGGGAGCTGTTTTTT. It is translated as CASSSSSESTGELFF. The full variable domain, with the rest looked up from reference TRBV28 and TRBJ2-2, is DVKVTQSSRYLVKRTGEKVFLECVQDMDHENMFWYRQDPGLGLRLIYFSYDVKMKEKGDIPEGYSVSREKKERFSLILESASTNQTSMYLCASSSSSESTGELFFGEGSRLTVL.

The chain's CDR3 is CASSRQGYEQYF. The CDR3, as DNA: TGTGCCAGCAGTCGACAGGGCTACGAGCAGTACTTC. V usage is TRBV6-5 and J usage is TRBJ2-7, with TRBD1 matching over 7 bases. This CDR3 has 12 amino acids. Germline V CDR1 and CDR2: MNHEY, SVGAGI. The junction had 1 base not matched to a gene; V was cut back by 5 bases and J by 3 bases.

The rearrangement uses TRBV6-5 and TRBJ2-5, with D hard to call. V lost 7 bases and J 4 bases, leaving 7 bases between the germline ends. The CDR3 contains 11 residues. Germline lookup yields CDR1 MNHEY and CDR2 SVGAGI. Written as DNA, the CDR3 is TGTGCCAGCACATCGGGAGAGACCCAGTACTTC. As protein: CASTSGETQYF.

This chain connects TRBV2 to TRBJ1-2, with 7 bases fitting TRBD1. This CDR3 is 13 amino acids long. The germline gives CDR1 SNHLY, CDR2 FYNNEI. The J segment lost 4 bases and the V segment lost 7 bases, leaving 6 bases of the junction unmatched. The CDR3 bases are TGTGCCAGCAAGAGACAGGGTCCCTATGGCTACACCTTC. It is translated as CASKRQGPYGYTF. The complete variable domain, with remaining parts taken from reference TRBV2 and TRBJ1-2, reads EPEVTQTPSHQVTQMGQEVILRCVPISNHLYFYWYRQILGQKVEFLVSFYNNEISEKSEIFDDQFSVERPDGSNFTLKIRSTKLEDSAMYFCASKRQGPYGYTFGSGTRLTVV.

The chain combines TRBV28 with TRBJ1-2; TRBD1 might be the D (5 bases). The CDR3 runs to 14 residues. V lost 3 bases to trimming and J lost 3 bases, with 11 bases between them. The germline gives CDR1 MDHEN, CDR2 SYDVKM. The CDR3 coding sequence is TGTGCCAGCAGTTTCGGGGGGGAGCACTATGGCTACACCTTC. Translation: CASSFGGEHYGYTF.

The chain joins TRBV28 to TRBJ2-7; 9 bases are a match to TRBD2. V gave up 5 bases and J gave up 2 bases; unmatched junction bases: 13. CDR1 and CDR2 (germline): MDHEN, SYDVKM. This CDR3 contains 17 residues. CDR3 residues: CASSILPGAGGTYEQYF. The CDR3 nucleotides read TGTGCCAGCAGTATCCTCCCCGGAGCGGGAGGTACCTACGAGCAGTACTTC.